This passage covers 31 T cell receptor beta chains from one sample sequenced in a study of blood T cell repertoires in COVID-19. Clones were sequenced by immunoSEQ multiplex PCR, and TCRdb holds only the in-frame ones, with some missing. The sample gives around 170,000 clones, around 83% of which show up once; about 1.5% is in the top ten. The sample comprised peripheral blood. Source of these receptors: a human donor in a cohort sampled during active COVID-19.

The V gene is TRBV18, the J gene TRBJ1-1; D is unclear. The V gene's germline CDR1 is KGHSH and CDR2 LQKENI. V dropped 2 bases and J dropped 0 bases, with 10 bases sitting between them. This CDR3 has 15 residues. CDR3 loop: CASSPRAGMNTEAFF. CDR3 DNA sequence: TGTGCCAGCTCACCAAGGGCGGGGATGAACACTGAAGCTTTCTTT. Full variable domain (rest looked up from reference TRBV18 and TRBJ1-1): NAGVMQNPRHLVRRRGQEARLRCSPMKGHSHVYWYRQLPEEGLKFMVYLQKENIIDESGMPKERFSAEFPKEGPSILRIQQVVRGDSAAYFCASSPRAGMNTEAFFGQGTRLTVV.

The CDR3 spells CASSERLAGLVDEQFF. CDR3 nucleotide sequence: TGCGCCAGCAGTGAGCGACTAGCGGGATTGGTCGATGAGCAGTTCTTC. The V call is TRBV10-2, the J call TRBJ2-1, with TRBD2 identical over 11 bases. This CDR3 has 16 amino acids. Unmatched junction bases numbered 8, after V lost 2 bases and J lost 8 bases. Germline V gene sequence: CDR1 WSHSY, CDR2 SAAADI.

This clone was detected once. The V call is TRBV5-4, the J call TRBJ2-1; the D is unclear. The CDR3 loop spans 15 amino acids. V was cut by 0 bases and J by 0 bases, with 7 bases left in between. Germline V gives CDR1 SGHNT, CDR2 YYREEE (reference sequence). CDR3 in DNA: TGTGCCAGCAGCTTGGGAGGAACCTCCTACAATGAGCAGTTCTTC. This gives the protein CASSLGGTSYNEQFF.

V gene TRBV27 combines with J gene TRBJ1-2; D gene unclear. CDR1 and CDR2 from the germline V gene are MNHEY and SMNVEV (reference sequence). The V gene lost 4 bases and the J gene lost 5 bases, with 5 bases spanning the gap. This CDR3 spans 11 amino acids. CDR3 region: CASSSRYGYTF. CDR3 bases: TGTGCCAGCAGTTCCAGGTATGGCTACACCTTC.

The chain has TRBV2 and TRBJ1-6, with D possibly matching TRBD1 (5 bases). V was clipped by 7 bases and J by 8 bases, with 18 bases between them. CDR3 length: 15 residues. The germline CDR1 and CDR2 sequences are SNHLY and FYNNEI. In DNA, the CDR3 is TGTGCCAGCACCGCTAGTGGCGGGGGGTATTCACCCCTCCACTTT. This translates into CASTASGGGYSPLHF.

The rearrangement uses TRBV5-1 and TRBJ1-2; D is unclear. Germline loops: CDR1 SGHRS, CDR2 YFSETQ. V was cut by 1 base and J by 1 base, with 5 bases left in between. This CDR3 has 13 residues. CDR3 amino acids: CASSLTDNYGYTF. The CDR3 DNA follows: TGCGCCAGCAGCTTGACAGATAACTATGGCTACACCTTC.

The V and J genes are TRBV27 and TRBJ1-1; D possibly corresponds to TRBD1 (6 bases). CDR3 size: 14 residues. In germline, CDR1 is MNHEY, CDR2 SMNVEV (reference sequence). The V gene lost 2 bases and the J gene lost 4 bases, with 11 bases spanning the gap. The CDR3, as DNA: TGTGCCAGCAGTTTAAACAGGGTTGGCACTGAAGCTTTCTTT. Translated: CASSLNRVGTEAFF.

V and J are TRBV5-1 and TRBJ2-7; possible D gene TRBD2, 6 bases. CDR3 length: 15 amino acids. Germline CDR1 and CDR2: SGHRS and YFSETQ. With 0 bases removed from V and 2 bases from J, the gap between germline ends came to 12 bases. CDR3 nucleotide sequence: TGCGCCAGCAGCTTGGACGGGAGTGGTACCTACGAGCAGTACTTC. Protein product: CASSLDGSGTYEQYF.

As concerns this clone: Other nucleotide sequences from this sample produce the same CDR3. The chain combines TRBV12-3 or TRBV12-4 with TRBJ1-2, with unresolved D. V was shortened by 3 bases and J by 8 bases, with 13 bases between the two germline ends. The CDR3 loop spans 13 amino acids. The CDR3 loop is CASSLVGGYGYTF. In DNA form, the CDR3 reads TGTGCCAGCAGTTTGGTAGGAGGCTACGGCTACACCTTC.

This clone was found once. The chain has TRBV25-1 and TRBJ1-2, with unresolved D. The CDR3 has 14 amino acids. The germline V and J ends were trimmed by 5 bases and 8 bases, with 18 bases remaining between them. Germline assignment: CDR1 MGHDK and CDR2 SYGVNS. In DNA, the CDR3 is TGTGCCAGCAGTCCTCCGGGAGAGAAAGGGGGCTACACCTTC. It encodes CASSPPGEKGGYTF.

The CDR3 here is CATSRDGQGASGNTIYF. In DNA form, the CDR3 reads TGTGCCACCAGCAGAGATGGGCAGGGCGCCTCTGGAAACACCATATATTTT. V usage is TRBV15 and J usage is TRBJ1-3; tentatively, D is TRBD1 (5 bases). Per germline, CDR1 LNHNV and CDR2 YYDKDF (reference sequence). The CDR3 is 17 amino acids. Trimming shortened V by 0 bases and J by 0 bases, and 12 bases separated the two germline ends.

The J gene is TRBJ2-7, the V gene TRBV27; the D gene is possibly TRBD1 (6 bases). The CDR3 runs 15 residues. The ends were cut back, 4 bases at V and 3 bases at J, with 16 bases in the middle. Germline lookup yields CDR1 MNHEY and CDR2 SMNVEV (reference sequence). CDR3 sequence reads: CASSYLGPGDYEQYF. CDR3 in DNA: TGTGCCAGCAGTTACCTCGGACCAGGGGACTACGAGCAGTACTTC.

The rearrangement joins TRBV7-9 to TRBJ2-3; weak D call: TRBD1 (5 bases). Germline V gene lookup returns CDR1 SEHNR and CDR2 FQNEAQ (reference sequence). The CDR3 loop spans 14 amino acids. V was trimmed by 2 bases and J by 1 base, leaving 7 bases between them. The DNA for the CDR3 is TGTGCCAGCAGCTTAAGCAGGGGCACAGATACGCAGTATTTT. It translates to CASSLSRGTDTQYF.

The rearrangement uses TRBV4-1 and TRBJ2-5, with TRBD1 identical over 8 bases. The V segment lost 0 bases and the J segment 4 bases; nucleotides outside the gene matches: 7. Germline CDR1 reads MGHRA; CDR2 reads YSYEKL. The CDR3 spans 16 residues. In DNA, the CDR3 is TGCGCCAGCAGCCAAGAGTACAGGGGGAATATAGAGACCCAGTACTTC. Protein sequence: CASSQEYRGNIETQYF.

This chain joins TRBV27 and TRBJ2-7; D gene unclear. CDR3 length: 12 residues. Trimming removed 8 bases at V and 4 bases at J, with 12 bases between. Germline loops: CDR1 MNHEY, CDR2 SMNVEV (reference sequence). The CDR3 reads CASRDTIYEQYF. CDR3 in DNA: TGTGCCAGCCGAGACACCATTTACGAGCAGTACTTC.

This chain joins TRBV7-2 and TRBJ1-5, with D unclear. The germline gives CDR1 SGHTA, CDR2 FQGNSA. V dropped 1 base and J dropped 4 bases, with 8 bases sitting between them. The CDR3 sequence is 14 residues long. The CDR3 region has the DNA TGTGCCAGCAGCTTAGATAGAACTAATCAGCCCCAGCATTTT. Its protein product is CASSLDRTNQPQHF.

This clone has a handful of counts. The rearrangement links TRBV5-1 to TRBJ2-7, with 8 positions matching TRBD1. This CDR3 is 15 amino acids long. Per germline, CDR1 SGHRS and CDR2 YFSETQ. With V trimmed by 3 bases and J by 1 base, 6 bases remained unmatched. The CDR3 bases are TGCGCCAGCAGCTCCGTACAGGGGGGATCCTACGAGCAGTACTTC. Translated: CASSSVQGGSYEQYF.

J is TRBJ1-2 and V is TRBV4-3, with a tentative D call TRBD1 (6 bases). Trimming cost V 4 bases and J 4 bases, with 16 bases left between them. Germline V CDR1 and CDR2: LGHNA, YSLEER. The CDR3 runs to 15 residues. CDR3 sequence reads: CASSPSGAGSYGYTF. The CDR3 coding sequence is TGCGCCAGCAGCCCCTCAGGGGCCGGCTCCTATGGCTACACCTTC.

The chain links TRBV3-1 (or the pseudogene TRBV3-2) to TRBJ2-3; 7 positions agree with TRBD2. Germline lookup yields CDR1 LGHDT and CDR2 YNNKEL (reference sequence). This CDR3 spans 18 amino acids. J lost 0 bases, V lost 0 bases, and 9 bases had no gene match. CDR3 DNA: TGTGCCAGCAGCCAAGAATGGGGGAGGGGCTCTAGCACAGATACGCAGTATTTT. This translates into CASSQEWGRGSSTDTQYF.

The CDR3 spells CASSPRAGKGGELFF. CDR3 DNA: TGTGCCAGCAGCCCAAGGGCAGGGAAGGGCGGGGAGCTGTTTTTT. The chain couples TRBV7-2 to TRBJ2-2; tentatively, D is TRBD1 (5 bases). The CDR3 contains 15 residues. Between the trimmed V and J ends, which lost 5 bases and 7 bases, there was a span of 17 bases. Germline-derived CDR1 and CDR2 are SGHTA and FQGNSA.

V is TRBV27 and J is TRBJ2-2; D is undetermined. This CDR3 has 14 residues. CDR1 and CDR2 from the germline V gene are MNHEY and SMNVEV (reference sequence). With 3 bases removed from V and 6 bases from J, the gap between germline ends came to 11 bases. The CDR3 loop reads CASSLIDKPGELFF. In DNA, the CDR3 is TGTGCCAGCAGTTTGATTGACAAACCCGGGGAGCTGTTTTTT.

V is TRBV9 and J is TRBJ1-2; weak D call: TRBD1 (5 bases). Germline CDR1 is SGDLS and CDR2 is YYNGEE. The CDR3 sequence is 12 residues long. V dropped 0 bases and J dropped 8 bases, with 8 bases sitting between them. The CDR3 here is CASSVGGGGYTF. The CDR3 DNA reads TGTGCCAGCAGCGTAGGGGGCGGAGGCTACACCTTC.

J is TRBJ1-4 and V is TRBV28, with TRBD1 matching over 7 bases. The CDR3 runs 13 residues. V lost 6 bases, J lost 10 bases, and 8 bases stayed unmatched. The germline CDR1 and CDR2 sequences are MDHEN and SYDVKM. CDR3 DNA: TGTGCCAGCAGAGGCAGGGGGTTCTTAAAACTGTTTTTT. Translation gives CASRGRGFLKLFF.

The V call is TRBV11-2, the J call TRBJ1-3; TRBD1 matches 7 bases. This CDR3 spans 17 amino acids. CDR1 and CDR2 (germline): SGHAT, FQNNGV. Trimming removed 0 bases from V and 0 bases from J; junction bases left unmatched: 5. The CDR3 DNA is TGTGCCAGCAGCTTAGACCGGGACAGATTCTCTGGAAACACCATATATTTT. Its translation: CASSLDRDRFSGNTIYF.

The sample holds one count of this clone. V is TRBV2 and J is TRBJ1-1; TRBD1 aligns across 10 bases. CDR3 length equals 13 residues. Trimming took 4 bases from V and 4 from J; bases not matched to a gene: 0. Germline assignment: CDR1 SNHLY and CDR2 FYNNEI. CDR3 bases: TGTGCCAGCAGTGGACAGGGGGCCACTGAAGCTTTCTTT. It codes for CASSGQGATEAFF.

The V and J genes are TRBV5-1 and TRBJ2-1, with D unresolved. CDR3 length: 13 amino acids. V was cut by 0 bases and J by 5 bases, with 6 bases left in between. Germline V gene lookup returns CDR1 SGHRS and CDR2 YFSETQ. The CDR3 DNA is TGCGCCAGCAGCTTGGTCCACAACAATGAGCAGTTCTTC. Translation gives CASSLVHNNEQFF.

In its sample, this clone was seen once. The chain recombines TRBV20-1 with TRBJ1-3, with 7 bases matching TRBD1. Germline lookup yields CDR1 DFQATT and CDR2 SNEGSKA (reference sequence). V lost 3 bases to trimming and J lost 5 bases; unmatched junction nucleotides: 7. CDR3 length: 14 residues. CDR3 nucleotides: TGCAGTGCTAGTCCGCAGGGGGTGCGAAACACCATATATTTT. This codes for CSASPQGVRNTIYF.

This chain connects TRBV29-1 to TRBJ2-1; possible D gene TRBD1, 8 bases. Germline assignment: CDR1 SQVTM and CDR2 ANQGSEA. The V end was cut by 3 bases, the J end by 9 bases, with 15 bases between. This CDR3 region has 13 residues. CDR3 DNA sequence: TGCAGCGTTGATACAGGGGGAGGGGGTGAGCAGTTCTTC. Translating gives CSVDTGGGGEQFF.

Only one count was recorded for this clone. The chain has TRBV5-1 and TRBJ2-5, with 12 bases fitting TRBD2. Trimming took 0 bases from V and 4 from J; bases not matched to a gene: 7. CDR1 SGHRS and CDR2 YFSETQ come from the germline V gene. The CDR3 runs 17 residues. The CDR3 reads CASSLAPSGGAAETQYF. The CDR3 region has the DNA TGCGCCAGCAGCTTGGCTCCTAGCGGGGGGGCCGCAGAGACCCAGTACTTC. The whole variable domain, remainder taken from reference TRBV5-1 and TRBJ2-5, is KAGVTQTPRYLIKTRGQQVTLSCSPISGHRSVSWYQQTPGQGLQFLFEYFSETQRNKGNFPGRFSGRQFSNSRSEMNVSTLELGDSALYLCASSLAPSGGAAETQYFGPGTRLLVL.

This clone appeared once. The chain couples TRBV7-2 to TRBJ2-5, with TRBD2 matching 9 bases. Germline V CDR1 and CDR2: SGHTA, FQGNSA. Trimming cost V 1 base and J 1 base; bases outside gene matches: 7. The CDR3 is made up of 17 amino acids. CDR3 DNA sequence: TGTGCCAGCAGCTTAGTCCTAGCGGGGTTACTCCAAGAGACCCAGTACTTC. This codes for CASSLVLAGLLQETQYF.

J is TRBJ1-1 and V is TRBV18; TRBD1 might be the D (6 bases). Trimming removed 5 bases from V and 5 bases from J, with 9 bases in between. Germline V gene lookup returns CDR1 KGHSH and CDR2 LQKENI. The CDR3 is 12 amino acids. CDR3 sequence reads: CASSATGTEAFF. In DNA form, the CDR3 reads TGTGCCAGCTCAGCCACAGGGACTGAAGCTTTCTTT. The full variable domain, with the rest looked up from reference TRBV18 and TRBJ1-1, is NAGVMQNPRHLVRRRGQEARLRCSPMKGHSHVYWYRQLPEEGLKFMVYLQKENIIDESGMPKERFSAEFPKEGPSILRIQQVVRGDSAAYFCASSATGTEAFFGQGTRLTVV.